These 17 T cell receptor beta chains were sequenced from one sample in a study of blood T cell repertoires in COVID-19. Method: immunoSEQ multiplex PCR; TCRdb's copy keeps in-frame clones and lacks some. The sample consists of about 120,000 clones, around nine tenths of them appearing once. Sequencing was carried out using peripheral blood. These receptor sequences come from a man aged 40-55 years with acute or convalescent COVID-19.

The chain combines TRBV3-1 (or the pseudogene TRBV3-2) with TRBJ1-1; 7 nucleotides align to TRBD1. CDR3 length: 18 residues. Germline V lookup: CDR1 LGHDT, CDR2 YNNKEL (reference sequence). V shed 2 bases, J shed 1 base, and the junction held 13 bases outside the gene matches. The CDR3 reads CASSQLGTDPFPNTEAFF. CDR3 DNA: TGTGCCAGCAGCCAACTCGGGACAGACCCATTTCCGAACACTGAAGCTTTCTTT.

The chain combines TRBV30 with TRBJ2-5, with 11 nucleotides matching TRBD2. The CDR3 length is 15 residues. Germline CDR1 reads GTSNPN; CDR2 reads SVGIG (reference sequence). V shed 3 bases, J shed 1 base, and the junction held 4 bases outside the gene matches. The CDR3 loop reads CAWSRTSGPQETQYF. CDR3 nucleotide sequence: TGTGCCTGGAGCAGGACTAGCGGGCCCCAAGAGACCCAGTACTTC. The complete variable domain, with remaining parts taken from reference TRBV30 and TRBJ2-5, reads SQTIHQWPATLVQPVGSPLSLECTVEGTSNPNLYWYRQAAGRGLQLLFYSVGIGQISSEVPQNLSASRPQDRQFILSSKKLLLSDSGFYLCAWSRTSGPQETQYFGPGTRLLVL.

This clone was counted a single time. The chain is built from TRBV20-1 and TRBJ1-6; D is undetermined. CDR1 is DFQATT, CDR2 SNEGSKA, per germline (reference sequence). This CDR3 is 15 amino acids long. V was clipped by 3 bases and J by 0 bases, with 9 bases between them. The CDR3 spells CSASSRSSYNSPLHF. The CDR3 DNA follows: TGCAGTGCTAGTTCGCGGAGCTCCTATAATTCACCCCTCCACTTT.

V and J are TRBV6-1 and TRBJ2-1; D not certain. With 3 bases removed from V and 8 bases from J, the gap between germline ends came to 5 bases. Germline CDR1 reads MNHNS; CDR2 reads SASEGT. There are 11 residues in the CDR3. CDR3 in DNA: TGTGCCAGCAGTGAGCAGGATGAGCAGTTCTTC. Protein: CASSEQDEQFF.

The V call is TRBV24-1, the J call TRBJ1-2; the D is unclear. V gave up 10 bases and J gave up 4 bases, with 15 bases separating them. Germline CDR1 is KGHDR and CDR2 is SFDVKD. CDR3 length equals 13 residues. Written as DNA, the CDR3 is TGTGCCACGTCGGCGGGCGCTGGCTATGGCTACACCTTC. Encoded protein: CATSAGAGYGYTF.

The genes are TRBV6-5 and TRBJ1-1, with D hard to call. Germline CDR1 is MNHEY and CDR2 is SVGAGI. This CDR3 region has 12 residues. V shed 6 bases and J shed 2 bases, with 7 bases lying between them. The CDR3 loop reads CASSLSNTEAFF. CDR3 coding DNA: TGTGCCAGCAGCCTAAGCAACACTGAAGCTTTCTTT.

The CDR3 loop reads CASTSGGAWETQYF. CDR3 in DNA: TGTGCCTCGACTAGCGGGGGGGCCTGGGAGACCCAGTACTTC. The chain recombines TRBV30 with TRBJ2-5, with 14 nucleotides matching TRBD2. J was trimmed by 5 bases and V by 7 bases; bases with no gene match: 6. CDR1 is GTSNPN and CDR2 is SVGIG in the germline V gene (reference sequence). This CDR3 spans 14 amino acids.

Here the CDR3 reads CASSLARLAGGKDTQYF. CDR3 DNA: TGTGCCAGCAGCTTGGCTCGGCTAGCGGGGGGGAAAGATACGCAGTATTTT. V gene TRBV5-5 combines with J gene TRBJ2-3; the match to TRBD2 covers 12 bases. Germline V gene lookup returns CDR1 SGHKS and CDR2 YYEKEE (reference sequence). V lost 0 bases to trimming and J lost 5 bases; unmatched junction nucleotides: 7. The CDR3 extends over 17 amino acids.

The chain combines TRBV7-6 with TRBJ2-2, with TRBD1 matching 9 bases. The CDR3 is made up of 16 amino acids. V shed 5 bases and J 1 base; nucleotides not matched to a gene: 5. Germline CDR1 reads SGHVS; CDR2 reads FNYEAQ. CDR3 DNA sequence: TGTGCCAGCAGCCAACCGGGACAGGGGAACACCGGGGAGCTGTTTTTT. Translating it yields CASSQPGQGNTGELFF. The full variable domain, with the rest looked up from reference TRBV7-6 and TRBJ2-2, is GAGVSQSPRYKVTKRGQDVALRCDPISGHVSLYWYRQALGQGPEFLTYFNYEAQQDKSGLPNDRFSAERPEGSISTLTIQRTEQRDSAMYRCASSQPGQGNTGELFFGEGSRLTVL.

This clone was picked up a small number of times. The chain carries TRBV5-1 and TRBJ1-2; 8 bases match TRBD1. The CDR3 runs 18 residues. CDR1 and CDR2 from the germline V gene are SGHRS and YFSETQ. The V segment lost 0 bases and the J segment 6 bases; nucleotides outside the gene matches: 16. CDR3 loop: CASSLARQGSPRGDGYTF. The DNA of the CDR3 is TGCGCCAGCAGCTTGGCAAGACAGGGGAGCCCCAGAGGAGATGGCTACACCTTC.

The chain joins TRBV9 to TRBJ2-3; no clear D. The CDR3 is 16 residues long. Per the germline V gene, CDR1 is SGDLS and CDR2 is YYNGEE. The germline V and J ends were trimmed by 0 bases and 6 bases, with 17 bases remaining between them. The CDR3 nucleotides are TGTGCCAGCAGCGTAGATTTTAGTTCGACAAGGGATACGCAGTATTTT. Protein: CASSVDFSSTRDTQYF. The complete variable domain, with remaining parts taken from reference TRBV9 and TRBJ2-3, reads DSGVTQTPKHLITATGQRVTLRCSPRSGDLSVYWYQQSLDQGLQFLIQYYNGEERAKGNILERFSAQQFPDLHSELNLSSLELGDSALYFCASSVDFSSTRDTQYFGPGTRLTVL.

CDR3 in amino acids: CASSPIRIPLGHEQFF. In DNA, the CDR3 is TGTGCCAGCAGCCCGATTAGAATTCCCCTTGGTCATGAGCAGTTCTTC. The chain employs TRBV7-2 and TRBJ2-1; D remains unclear. Germline CDR1 is SGHTA and CDR2 is FQGNSA. CDR3 size: 16 residues. The germline V and J ends were trimmed by 5 bases and 8 bases, with 22 bases remaining between them.

The rearrangement uses TRBV21-1 and TRBJ1-2; TRBD1, the table's D call, was not compared with the DNA. TRBV21-1 counts as a pseudogene. The CDR3 runs 15 residues. The CDR3 reads CASSKGVPGAYGYTF. The CDR3 bases are TGTGCCAGCAGCAAAGGGGTTCCAGGGGCCTATGGCTACACCTTC.

V and J are TRBV30 and TRBJ1-2; D uncertain. Germline CDR1 GTSNPN, CDR2 SVGIG (reference sequence). This CDR3 is built from 13 residues. V was clipped by 1 base and J by 7 bases, with 13 bases between them. In DNA, the CDR3 is TGTGCCTGGAGTGGAAGGAGTCCAAGTGGCTACACCTTC. Protein: CAWSGRSPSGYTF.

The chain is built from TRBV5-4 and TRBJ1-5, with D maybe TRBD1 (5 bases). Trimming took 2 bases from V and 7 from J, leaving 13 bases between them. This CDR3 is built from 14 residues. Germline assignment: CDR1 SGHNT and CDR2 YYREEE (reference sequence). CDR3: CASSFGGVRQPQHF. The CDR3 DNA reads as TGTGCCAGCAGCTTCGGAGGGGTCCGGCAGCCCCAGCATTTT.

This CDR3 is CASSQDFGDGNTIYF. The CDR3 nucleotides read TGTGCCAGCAGCCAAGATTTCGGGGATGGAAACACCATATATTTT. The chain links TRBV14 to TRBJ1-3; D gene uncertain. Between the trimmed V and J ends, which lost 0 bases and 3 bases, there was a span of 9 bases. Germline CDR1 reads SGHDN; CDR2 reads FVKESK. The CDR3 extends over 15 amino acids. Complete variable domain (other parts from reference TRBV14 and TRBJ1-3): EAGVTQFPSHSVIEKGQTVTLRCDPISGHDNLYWYRRVMGKEIKFLLHFVKESKQDESGMPNNRFLAERTGGTYSTLKVQPAELEDSGVYFCASSQDFGDGNTIYFGEGSWLTVV.

The chain combines TRBV30 with TRBJ1-4, with 7 positions matching TRBD1. Germline assignment: CDR1 GTSNPN and CDR2 SVGIG (reference sequence). V was pared by 2 bases and J by 7 bases, with 7 bases of the junction left unmatched. The CDR3 extends over 14 amino acids. The CDR3 reads CAWSQQGRSEKLFF. In DNA, the CDR3 is TGTGCCTGGAGTCAACAGGGGCGGAGTGAAAAACTGTTTTTT.